This T cell receptor beta chain was retrieved from a study of blood T cell repertoires in COVID-19. Study at large: Whether acute or convalescent, the COVID-19 samples came from the United States, Italy and Spain. PBMCs, B-cell-depleted T cells, or T cells were the source of the cDNA or gDNA that made up the material.

Germline V gives CDR1 SQVTM, CDR2 ANQGSEA. V lost 5 bases to trimming and J lost 8 bases; unmatched junction nucleotides: 12. CDR3 length: 15 amino acids. Profiling relied on immunoSEQ multiplex PCR, and the TCRdb table lists in-frame clones only, not all of them. The sample consists of some 120,000 clones, about four fifths of them appearing once. This receptor was taken from a woman in her sixties with acute or convalescent COVID-19. Material: peripheral blood. V gene TRBV29-1 combines with J gene TRBJ2-2; TRBD1 agrees at 9 bases. The CDR3: CSVRGRTGDRGELFF. CDR3 bases: TGCAGCGTTCGCGGCCGGACAGGGGACAGGGGGGAGCTGTTTTTT.